This T cell receptor (beta chain) appears in the sequencing data of a study of T cells in Graves' hyperthyroidism and ophthalmopathy. The CDR3 extends over 15 amino acids. V shed 3 bases, J shed 3 bases, and the junction held 7 bases outside the gene matches. Germline V lookup: CDR1 SGHAT, CDR2 FQNNGV. This clonotype was seen at least ten times. RNA transcripts gave rise to amplified TCR beta CDR3 regions. TCR CDR3 regions were first amplified by RT-PCR with HTBI primers. Using its own MiXCR run on the multiplex PCR reads, TCRdb lists one record per CDR3 protein. Counted here are 660,000 or so distinct CDR3 sequences, less than 25% occurring once; the ten biggest clones make up under 35%.

The receptor's source is a man aged 30-40 years with Graves' ophthalmopathy. Sequencing was performed on blood. This rearrangement joins TRBV11-2 to TRBJ2-7; 8 bases line up with TRBD1. The CDR3 sequence is CASSFHQDRDYEQYF. Here the CDR3 DNA reads TGTGCCAGCAGCTTTCATCAGGACAGGGACTACGAGCAGTACTTC.